The 8 T cell receptor beta chains presented below share a single source sample, sequenced in a study of blood T cell repertoires in COVID-19. Generated by immunoSEQ multiplex PCR, the TCRdb table keeps only in-frame clones and is missing some. The repertoire consists of 150,000 to 200,000 clones, with approximately 90% occurring once and the leading ten covering around 3.5%. The specimen was peripheral blood. The receptors stem from a man aged 18 to 30 with active or convalescent COVID-19.

This clone was seen a handful of times. CDR3 sequence: CASSDGEGSSYNSPLHF. CDR3 nucleotides: TGTGCCAGCAGTGACGGGGAGGGAAGCTCCTATAATTCACCCCTCCACTTT. The rearrangement joins TRBV6-1 to TRBJ1-6; no clear D gene. The CDR3 spans 17 residues. V shed 3 bases and J shed 0 bases, with 12 bases lying between them. CDR1 and CDR2 (germline): MNHNS, SASEGT.

The chain couples TRBV9 to TRBJ2-2, with 7 nucleotides matching TRBD2. The junction had 11 bases not matched to a gene; V was cut back by 0 bases and J by 6 bases. The germline V gene encodes CDR1 SGDLS and CDR2 YYNGEE. The CDR3 extends over 17 amino acids. CDR3 in DNA: TGTGCCAGCAGCGTAGATCCCCTAGCCGCGGGGGCCGGGGAGCTGTTTTTT. Its protein is CASSVDPLAAGAGELFF. The variable domain in full, with the rest retrieved from reference TRBV9 and TRBJ2-2, is DSGVTQTPKHLITATGQRVTLRCSPRSGDLSVYWYQQSLDQGLQFLIQYYNGEERAKGNILERFSAQQFPDLHSELNLSSLELGDSALYFCASSVDPLAAGAGELFFGEGSRLTVL.

J is TRBJ2-3 and V is TRBV9; TRBD2 matches 7 bases. The CDR3 consists of 15 residues. Germline trimming cut 1 base from V and 2 bases from J; bases unmatched to any gene: 4. Germline V gene data show CDR1 as SGDLS and CDR2 as YYNGEE. This CDR3 reads CASSVSREVTDTQYF. CDR3 nucleotide sequence: TGTGCCAGCAGCGTATCACGGGAGGTCACAGATACGCAGTATTTT.

The V gene is TRBV4-2, the J gene TRBJ2-7, with D hard to call. Germline assignment: CDR1 LGHNA and CDR2 YNFKEQ. This CDR3 spans 16 amino acids. Trimming cost V 0 bases and J 0 bases, with 12 bases left between them. The CDR3 DNA sequence: TGTGCCAGCAGCCAAGACAACTACTACTCCTCCTACGAGCAGTACTTC. Translation gives CASSQDNYYSSYEQYF.

The rearrangement joins TRBV6-1 to TRBJ1-1; 10 bases match TRBD1. The CDR3 contains 16 residues. Germline V gives CDR1 MNHNS, CDR2 SASEGT. V was clipped by 4 bases and J by 6 bases; unmatched bases: 11. The CDR3: CASSGGPGQGKPEAFF. CDR3 DNA sequence: TGTGCCAGCAGTGGTGGGCCGGGACAGGGGAAGCCTGAAGCTTTCTTT.

This clone was seen just once. The V gene is TRBV7-3, the J gene TRBJ2-1; 8 bases line up with TRBD2. This CDR3 has 12 residues. Germline V gives CDR1 SGHTA, CDR2 FQGTGA. The V segment lost 5 bases and the J segment 9 bases; nucleotides outside the gene matches: 3. CDR3: CASSTLAGEQFF. The CDR3 DNA reads as TGTGCCAGCAGCACCCTAGCGGGTGAGCAGTTCTTC.

The count of this clone is one. The chain uses TRBV2 and TRBJ2-1; TRBD1 matches at 7 bases. CDR1 SNHLY and CDR2 FYNNEI come from the germline V gene. This CDR3 is 13 amino acids long. The V segment lost 8 bases and the J segment 6 bases; nucleotides outside the gene matches: 7. As DNA, the CDR3 is TGTGCCAGCGGCCTGACAGGGATCAATGAGCAGTTCTTC. This gives the protein CASGLTGINEQFF.

The rearrangement joins TRBV13 to TRBJ1-1; the match to TRBD1 covers 9 bases. V lost 1 base, J lost 2 bases, and 8 bases stayed unmatched. Germline assignment: CDR1 PRHDT and CDR2 FYEKMQ (reference sequence). The CDR3 is 17 residues long. Here the CDR3 reads CASSLAPGQGANTEAFF. DNA for the CDR3: TGTGCCAGCAGCTTAGCGCCGGGACAGGGAGCCAACACTGAAGCTTTCTTT. Drawing the rest from reference TRBV13 and TRBJ1-1, the complete variable domain is AAGVIQSPRHLIKEKRETATLKCYPIPRHDTVYWYQQGPGQDPQFLISFYEKMQSDKGSIPDRFSAQQFSDYHSELNMSSLELGDSALYFCASSLAPGQGANTEAFFGQGTRLTVV.